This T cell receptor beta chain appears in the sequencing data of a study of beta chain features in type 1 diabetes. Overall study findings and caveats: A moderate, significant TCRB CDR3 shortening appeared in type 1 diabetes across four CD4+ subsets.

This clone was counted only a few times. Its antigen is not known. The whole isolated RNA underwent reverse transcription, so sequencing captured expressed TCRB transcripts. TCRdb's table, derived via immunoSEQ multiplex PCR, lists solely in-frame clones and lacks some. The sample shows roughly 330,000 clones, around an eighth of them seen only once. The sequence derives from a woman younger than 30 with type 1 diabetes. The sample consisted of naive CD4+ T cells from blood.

CDR3 DNA sequence: TGTGCCAGCAAGGGCGGGACCCAAGAGACCCAGTACTTC. Its translation: CASKGGTQETQYF. The chain couples TRBV2 to TRBJ2-5, with a possible D match to TRBD2 (6 bases). Germline lookup yields CDR1 SNHLY and CDR2 FYNNEI. The V gene lost 7 bases and the J gene lost 1 base, with 10 bases spanning the gap. The CDR3 sequence is 13 residues long.